Detailed here is one TCR beta chain. The antigen remains unidentified. This specimen comes from a study of T-cell reconstitution after alpha-beta-depleted transplantation in children. Regarding the study as a whole: Reported findings indicate that, about two months after transplant, alpha-beta T cells came from several hundred expanded clones, which were derived from non-depleted graft cells. Surviving thymic progenitors and recipient T cells were the source of high TCRbeta diversity at day 60 in some patients. Counts and diversity of T cells one year after transplant came mostly from newly produced T cells.

Using unique molecular identifiers, the investigators prepared the TCRbeta library. Each CDR3 protein gets one entry after TCRdb re-called the PCR reads with MiXCR. The sample has about 980,000 distinct CDR3 sequences, 25% to 30% seen once. CDR1 and CDR2 from the germline V gene are SGHDT and YYEEEE. The germline V and J ends were trimmed by 0 bases and 1 base, with 11 bases remaining between them. The CDR3 length is 16 residues. Sequences were derived from PBMCs, mostly from graft donor cells, sampled 360 days after TCRalphabeta/CD19-depleted stem cell transplant. The chain uses TRBV5-6 and TRBJ1-5; D gene uncertain. This TCR was sampled from a boy under two years old who had a stem cell transplant for SCID, so the T cells may come from the graft donor. The chain's CDR3 is CASSLGTASSNQPQHF. CDR3 bases: TGTGCCAGCAGCTTGGGGACTGCAAGCAGCAATCAGCCCCAGCATTTT.